These T cell receptor beta chains were read from a single sample in a study of cytomegalovirus exposure and HLA in healthy donors. Method: immunoSEQ multiplex PCR; TCRdb's copy keeps in-frame clones and lacks some. The table includes fewer than 150,000 clones, roughly 76% detected once. Sequencing input: PBMCs. The source of these receptors is a female donor in good health and CMV-seronegative. CDR3s include the opening cysteine and the closing phenylalanine or tryptophan. The order of the fields is V gene, D gene, CDR3 protein. A D gene is named only where the DNA matches it firmly.

TRBV30,TRBD1,CAWSVQGTGGINEKLFF
TRBV7-9,.,CASRKGVEETQYF
TRBV13,.,CASSPGVGTDTQYF
TRBV30,TRBD2,CAWSALRTSGGGYNEQFF
TRBV10-3,.,CAISDSDYEQYF
TRBV6-1,TRBD1,CAINRDRVRYTEAFF
TRBV28,TRBD1,CASSSGTGGDQPQHF
TRBV5-6,.,CASSSLPRNYEQYF
TRBV27,.,CASSLERGYEQYF
TRBV7-3,.,CASSLMGRENTEAFF
TRBV19,.,CASSLFAGDNEQFF
TRBV28,.,CASSLLDNRYSNQPQHF
TRBV7-8,TRBD1,CASSAGTGTYEQYF
TRBV11-2,TRBD2,CASTVRTSGISYNEQFF
TRBV27,.,CASSLTGIYEQYF
TRBV18,TRBD2,CASSPRGEYNEQFF
TRBV11-2,.,CASSLPVRGADTQYF
TRBV6-1,.,CASSEKGFGYEQYF
TRBV19,.,CASSMGSEGAIEQFF
TRBV9,.,CASSPRVEPTEAFF
TRBV19,.,CASSIDQDPYNEQFF
TRBV9,.,CASSVVQGLGEQFF
TRBV6-5,.,CASSYLAGHGYTF
TRBV15,.,CATSRVGSSFNQPQHF
TRBV7-9,.,CASSSWASSTDTQYF
TRBV28,.,CASSFNSPYEQYF
TRBV29-1,TRBD2,CSVFSGAYNEQFF
TRBV5-1,TRBD2,CASSPGLADNEQFF
TRBV15,TRBD2,CATSHWGEGRDIQYF
TRBV27,.,CASTSAFVGRRSTGANVLTF
TRBV4-1,.,CASSQEWQGYQPQHF
TRBV6-1,.,CASSEAQGSKAYEQYF
TRBV5-1,.,CASSLWGQGEQYF
TRBV4-2,.,CASSQGAGGYAEAFF
TRBV27,.,CASSITGGTNEKLFF
TRBV6-5,.,CASSRRTVYQETQYF
TRBV9,.,CASSVQGAHNEQFF
TRBV27,.,CASSPGGSGFYEQYF
TRBV6-4,TRBD2,CASSDSSGRADTQYF
TRBV2,TRBD1,CASSPRGLGSTEAFF